This T cell receptor beta chain was identified in a study of OX40 agonist ivuxolimab in advanced cancers. Study-wide context: The patients got ivuxolimab, which is an agonistic anti-OX40 (CD134) antibody.

This table comes from immunoSEQ multiplex PCR, and its TCRdb copy is limited to in-frame clones, with some not included. The sample comprises tens of thousands of clones, under 95% of which are singletons, and roughly 12% rests with the top ten. The V gene's germline CDR1 is SGDLS and CDR2 YYNGEE. V was cut by 0 bases and J by 7 bases, with 8 bases left in between. The CDR3 extends over 13 amino acids. The TCR was taken from an adult with an advanced solid tumor such as melanoma, head and neck, liver or kidney cancer. The specimen was CD4+ or CD8+ T cells sorted from blood, collected in a trial of the OX40 agonist ivuxolimab. The V call is TRBV9, the J call TRBJ2-1; D is undetermined. CDR3 sequence reads: CASSVDVGNEQFF. The CDR3 DNA reads TGTGCCAGCAGCGTAGATGTCGGGAATGAGCAGTTCTTC.